A selection of T cell receptor beta chains follows, all from one sample in a study of blood T cell repertoires in COVID-19. The table came from immunoSEQ multiplex PCR; TCRdb's copy has only in-frame clones and leaves some out. Of roughly 380,000 clones listed, about 91% are singletons. Sample: peripheral blood. Source of these receptors: a middle-aged woman with COVID-19, enrolled during active disease. Both conserved end residues are part of each CDR3. The order of the fields is J gene, V gene, D gene, clone size, CDR3 protein, CDR3 DNA. The D gene is left open where the match is weak. Clone size is given for some rows only: seen once, a few or many times, or a class if the clone is expanded.

TRBJ2-7,TRBV13,.,.,CASSRWAGRTYEQYF,TGTGCCAGCAGCCGGTGGGCGGGGCGGACCTACGAGCAGTACTTC
TRBJ1-3,TRBV28,.,.,CASSAFSRVEGNTIYF,TGTGCCAGCAGTGCCTTCTCCAGGGTTGAAGGAAACACCATATATTTT
TRBJ2-7,TRBV4-3,.,.,CASSQGPGTPIYEQYF,TGCGCCAGCAGCCAAGGGCCCGGGACACCTATCTACGAGCAGTACTTC
TRBJ2-7,TRBV11-3,.,.,CASSLREEDEQYF,TGTGCCAGCAGCCTCAGGGAGGAGGACGAGCAGTACTTC
TRBJ1-2,TRBV19,TRBD1,.,CASSIGDRAFYYGYTF,TGTGCCAGTAGTATTGGGGACAGGGCTTTTTACTATGGCTACACCTTC
TRBJ1-1,TRBV12-3/TRBV12-4,.,.,CASTPGGGAFF,TGTGCCAGCACCCCTGGGGGGGGAGCTTTCTTT
TRBJ2-2,TRBV5-5,TRBD2,.,CASSSHRVAGKAGELFF,TGTGCCAGCAGCTCCCACCGCGTAGCGGGAAAGGCCGGGGAGCTGTTTTTT
TRBJ2-1,TRBV2,.,.,CASSEEGPSYNEQFF,TGTGCCAGCAGTGAGGAGGGGCCCTCTTACAATGAGCAGTTCTTC
TRBJ1-6,TRBV18,TRBD1,.,CASSSGQGVRNSPLHF,TGTGCCAGCTCATCGGGACAGGGGGTTCGTAATTCACCCCTCCACTTT
TRBJ1-4,TRBV4-3,.,.,CASSQSPDRREKLFF,TGCGCCAGCAGCCAAAGTCCGGATAGGAGAGAAAAACTGTTTTTT
TRBJ1-2,TRBV7-9,.,.,CASSVTTGTNYGYTF,TGTGCCAGCAGCGTTACAACCGGGACAAACTATGGCTACACCTTC
TRBJ2-1,TRBV7-9,TRBD2,.,CASSLAGSSGLYNEQFF,TGTGCCAGCAGCTTAGCGGGCTCTAGCGGGCTTTACAATGAGCAGTTCTTC
TRBJ1-6,TRBV7-6,TRBD1,.,CASSSMPGQGSNSPLHF,TGTGCCAGCAGCTCTATGCCGGGACAGGGTTCTAATTCACCCCTCCACTTT
TRBJ1-1,TRBV2,.,.,CASSHQGDTHTEAFF,TGTGCCAGCAGTCACCAGGGCGACACCCACACTGAAGCTTTCTTT
TRBJ1-1,TRBV7-2,TRBD1,few,CASSSRDRANAFF,TGTGCCAGCAGCTCCCGGGACAGGGCTAATGCTTTCTTT
TRBJ2-2,TRBV18,.,once,CASSPRFTSLTGELFF,TGTGCCAGCTCACCACGTTTTACTAGCCTAACCGGGGAGCTGTTTTTT
TRBJ2-7,TRBV13,.,.,CASSRISYEQYF,TGTGCCAGCAGCCGTATCTCGTATGAGCAGTACTTC
TRBJ2-2,TRBV5-1,TRBD1,once,CASSSQGANTGELFF,TGCGCCAGCAGCTCTCAGGGGGCGAACACCGGGGAGCTGTTTTTT
TRBJ2-1,TRBV18,TRBD1,.,CASSPPGSAGGEQFF,TGTGCCAGCTCACCACCGGGGTCGGCAGGGGGTGAGCAGTTCTTC
TRBJ1-5,TRBV13,.,once,CASSFGGIQPQHF,TGTGCCAGCAGCTTCGGGGGGATTCAGCCCCAGCATTTT
TRBJ1-5,TRBV6-2/TRBV6-3,.,.,CASSSTVSNQPQHF,TGTGCCAGCAGTTCGACAGTTAGCAATCAGCCCCAGCATTTT
TRBJ2-7,TRBV13,.,.,CTSSIISYEQYF,TGTACCAGCAGCATCATCTCCTACGAGCAGTACTTC
TRBJ1-2,TRBV4-1,TRBD1,.,CASSQGGQGPGYTF,TGCGCCAGCAGCCAAGGGGGACAGGGCCCTGGCTACACCTTC
TRBJ2-7,TRBV5-1,.,.,CASSLFPRDRSYEQYF,TGCGCCAGCAGCTTGTTTCCCCGCGACAGAAGCTACGAGCAGTACTTC
TRBJ1-6,TRBV2,TRBD1,few,CASSRQGVDDSPLHF,TGTGCCAGCAGTCGACAGGGGGTGGATGATTCACCCCTCCACTTT
TRBJ2-1,TRBV5-1,TRBD1,.,CASTHTWGQGYEQFF,TGCGCCAGCACCCATACATGGGGACAGGGCTATGAGCAGTTCTTC
TRBJ1-4,TRBV2,.,.,CASLRAGEKLFF,TGTGCCAGCTTGAGGGCTGGAGAAAAACTGTTTTTT
TRBJ1-1,TRBV9,.,.,CASSVGTAIMNTEAFF,TGTGCCAGCAGCGTAGGGACAGCGATCATGAACACTGAAGCTTTCTTT
TRBJ2-1,TRBV2,.,.,CASSIREYNEQFF,TGTGCCAGCAGTATCCGGGAGTACAATGAGCAGTTCTTC
TRBJ1-2,TRBV19,TRBD1,.,CASRGDREEGGYTF,TGTGCCAGTAGAGGGGACAGGGAGGAAGGAGGCTACACCTTC
TRBJ2-2,TRBV7-2,TRBD2,.,CASSLGGSGSFTGELFF,TGTGCCAGCAGCTTAGGGGGTAGCGGGAGCTTCACCGGGGAGCTGTTTTTT
TRBJ2-7,TRBV6-6,.,.,CASSLLTGSHLSYEQYF,TGTGCCAGCAGTCTTTTAACCGGGAGTCACCTCTCCTACGAGCAGTACTTC
TRBJ2-2,TRBV5-1,.,.,CASSLTGPTGELFF,TGCGCCAGCAGCTTGACAGGGCCCACCGGGGAGCTGTTTTTT
TRBJ2-4,TRBV30,TRBD1,.,CAWSAKGQGNRNIQYF,TGTGCCTGGAGTGCGAAGGGACAGGGTAATCGAAACATTCAGTACTTC
TRBJ2-5,TRBV28,TRBD1,once,CASSWNRGETQYF,TGTGCCAGCAGTTGGAACAGGGGAGAGACCCAGTACTTC
TRBJ1-2,TRBV7-9,.,.,CASSSPGGADYGYTF,TGTGCCAGCAGCTCCCCCGGAGGGGCCGACTATGGCTACACCTTC
TRBJ2-7,TRBV29-1,TRBD1,.,CSASGQGADEQYF,TGCAGCGCGTCGGGACAGGGGGCCGACGAGCAGTACTTC
TRBJ2-1,TRBV12-1,.,.,CASSFLSRASGGEQFF,TGTGCCAGCAGCTTTTTATCCCGCGCTAGCGGGGGCGAGCAGTTCTTC
TRBJ1-2,TRBV10-3,.,.,CAIKSHSGSSDYGYTF,TGTGCCATTAAATCCCACTCAGGCAGTTCCGACTATGGCTACACCTTC